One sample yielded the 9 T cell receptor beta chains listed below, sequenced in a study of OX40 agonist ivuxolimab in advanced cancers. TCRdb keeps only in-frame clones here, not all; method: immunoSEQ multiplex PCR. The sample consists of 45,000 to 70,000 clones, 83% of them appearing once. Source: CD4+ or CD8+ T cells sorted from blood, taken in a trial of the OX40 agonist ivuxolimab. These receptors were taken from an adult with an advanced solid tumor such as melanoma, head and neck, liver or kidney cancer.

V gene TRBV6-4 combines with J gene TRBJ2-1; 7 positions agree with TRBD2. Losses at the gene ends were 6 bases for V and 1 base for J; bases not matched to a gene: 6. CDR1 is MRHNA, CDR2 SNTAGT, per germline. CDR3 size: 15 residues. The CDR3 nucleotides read TGTGCCAGCAGGGGCGGGAGTAGGTCCTACAATGAGCAGTTCTTC. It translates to CASRGGSRSYNEQFF.

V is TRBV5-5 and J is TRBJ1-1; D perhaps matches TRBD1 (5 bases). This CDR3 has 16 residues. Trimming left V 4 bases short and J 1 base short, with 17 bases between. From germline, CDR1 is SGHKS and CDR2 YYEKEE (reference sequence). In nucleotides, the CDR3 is TGTGCCAGCAGCCGCGAGCCCGGGGCTCGGAACACTGAAGCTTTCTTT. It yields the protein CASSREPGARNTEAFF.

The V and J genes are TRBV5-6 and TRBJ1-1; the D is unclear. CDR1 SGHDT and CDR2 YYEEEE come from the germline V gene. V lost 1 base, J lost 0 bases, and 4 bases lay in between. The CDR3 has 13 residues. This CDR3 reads CASSLSVNTEAFF. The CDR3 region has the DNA TGTGCCAGCAGCTTGTCAGTGAACACTGAAGCTTTCTTT.

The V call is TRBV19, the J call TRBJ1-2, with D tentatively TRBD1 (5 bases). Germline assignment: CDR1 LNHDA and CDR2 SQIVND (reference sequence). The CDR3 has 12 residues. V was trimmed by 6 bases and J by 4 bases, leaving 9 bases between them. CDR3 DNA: TGTGCCAGTAGGGGACCGGGCTATGGCTACACCTTC. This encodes CASRGPGYGYTF. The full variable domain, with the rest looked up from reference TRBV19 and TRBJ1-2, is DGGITQSPKYLFRKEGQNVTLSCEQNLNHDAMYWYRQDPGQGLRLIYYSQIVNDFQKGDIAEGYSVSREKKESFPLTVTSAQKNPTAFYLCASRGPGYGYTFGSGTRLTVV.

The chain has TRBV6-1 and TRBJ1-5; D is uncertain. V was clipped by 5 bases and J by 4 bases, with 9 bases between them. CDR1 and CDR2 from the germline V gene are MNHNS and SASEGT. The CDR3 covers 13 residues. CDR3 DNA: TGTGCCAGCAGTCTCGGTCAGAATCAGCCCCAGCATTTT. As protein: CASSLGQNQPQHF.

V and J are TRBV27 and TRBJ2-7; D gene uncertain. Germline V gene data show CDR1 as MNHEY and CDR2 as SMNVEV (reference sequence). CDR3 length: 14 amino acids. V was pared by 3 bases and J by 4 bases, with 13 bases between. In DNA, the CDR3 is TGTGCCAGCAGTTTCCGTGTGAGCCGGTACGAGCAGTACTTC. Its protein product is CASSFRVSRYEQYF.

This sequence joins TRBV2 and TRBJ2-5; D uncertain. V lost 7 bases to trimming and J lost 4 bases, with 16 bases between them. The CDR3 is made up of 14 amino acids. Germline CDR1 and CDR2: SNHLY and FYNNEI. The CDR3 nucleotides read TGTGCCAGCACCCCCGAGCAGGTGGTAGAGACCCAGTACTTC. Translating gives CASTPEQVVETQYF. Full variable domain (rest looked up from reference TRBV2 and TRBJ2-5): EPEVTQTPSHQVTQMGQEVILRCVPISNHLYFYWYRQILGQKVEFLVSFYNNEISEKSEIFDDQFSVERPDGSNFTLKIRSTKLEDSAMYFCASTPEQVVETQYFGPGTRLLVL.

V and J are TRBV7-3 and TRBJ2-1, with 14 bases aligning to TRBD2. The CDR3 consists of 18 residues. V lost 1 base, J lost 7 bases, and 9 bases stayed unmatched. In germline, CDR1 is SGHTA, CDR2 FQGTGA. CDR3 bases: TGTGCCAGCAGCTTAAAAGGGACTAGCGGGAGCAGTGGAAATGAGCAGTTCTTC. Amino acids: CASSLKGTSGSSGNEQFF.

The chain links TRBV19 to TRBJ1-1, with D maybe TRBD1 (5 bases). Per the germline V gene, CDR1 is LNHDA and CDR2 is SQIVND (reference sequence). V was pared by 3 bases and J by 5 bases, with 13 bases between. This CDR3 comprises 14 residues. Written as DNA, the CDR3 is TGTGCCAGTAGTATGCGTTCAGGGACGACTGAAGCTTTCTTT. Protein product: CASSMRSGTTEAFF.